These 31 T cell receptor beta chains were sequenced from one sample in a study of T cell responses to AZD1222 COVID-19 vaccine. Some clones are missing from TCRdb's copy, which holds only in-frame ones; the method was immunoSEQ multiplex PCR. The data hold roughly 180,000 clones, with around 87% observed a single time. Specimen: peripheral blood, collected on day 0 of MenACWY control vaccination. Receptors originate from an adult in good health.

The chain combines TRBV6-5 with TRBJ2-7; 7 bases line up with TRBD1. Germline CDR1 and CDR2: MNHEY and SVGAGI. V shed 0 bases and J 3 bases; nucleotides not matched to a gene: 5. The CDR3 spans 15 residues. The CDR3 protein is CASSYSPGQSYEQYF. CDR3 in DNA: TGTGCCAGCAGTTACTCGCCGGGACAGAGCTACGAGCAGTACTTC.

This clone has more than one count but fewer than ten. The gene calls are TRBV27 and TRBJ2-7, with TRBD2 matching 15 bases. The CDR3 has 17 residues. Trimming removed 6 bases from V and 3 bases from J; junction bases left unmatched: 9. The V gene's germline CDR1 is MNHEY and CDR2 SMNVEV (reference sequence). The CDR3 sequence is CASRRGLAGGVVYEQYF. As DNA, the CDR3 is TGTGCCAGCAGGAGAGGACTAGCGGGAGGGGTGGTCTACGAGCAGTACTTC.

This chain's CDR3 is CASSQASGYEQYF. The CDR3 nucleotides are TGCGCCAGCAGCCAAGCGAGTGGATACGAGCAGTACTTC. This rearrangement joins TRBV4-1 to TRBJ2-7; D gene unclear. The ends were cut back, 1 base at V and 4 bases at J, with 8 bases in the middle. CDR1 and CDR2 from the germline V gene are MGHRA and YSYEKL. This CDR3 spans 13 amino acids.

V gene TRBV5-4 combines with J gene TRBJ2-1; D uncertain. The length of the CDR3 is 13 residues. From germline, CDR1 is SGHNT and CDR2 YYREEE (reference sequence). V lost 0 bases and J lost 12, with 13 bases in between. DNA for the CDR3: TGTGCCAGCAGCTTGGCCCCTGACCCCGGGCAGTTCTTC. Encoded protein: CASSLAPDPGQFF.

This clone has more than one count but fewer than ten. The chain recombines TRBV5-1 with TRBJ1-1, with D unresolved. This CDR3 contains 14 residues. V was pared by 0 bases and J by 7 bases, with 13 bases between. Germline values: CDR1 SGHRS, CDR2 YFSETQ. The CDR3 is CASSLGLGSSEAFF. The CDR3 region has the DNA TGCGCCAGCAGCTTGGGGTTAGGTTCAAGTGAAGCTTTCTTT.

The CDR3 coding sequence is TGTGCCAGCAGTTACTCGGGCCCGCTAAAGACCTACGAGCAGTACTTC. Protein sequence: CASSYSGPLKTYEQYF. This chain connects TRBV6-2 or TRBV6-3 to TRBJ2-7, with D hard to call. V was pared by 0 bases and J by 2 bases, with 14 bases between. Germline loops: CDR1 MNHEY, CDR2 SVGEGT. The CDR3 loop spans 16 amino acids.

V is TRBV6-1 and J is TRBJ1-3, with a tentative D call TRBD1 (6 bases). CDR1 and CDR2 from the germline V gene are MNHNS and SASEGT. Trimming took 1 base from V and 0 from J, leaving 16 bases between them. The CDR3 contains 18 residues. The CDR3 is CASSEVVESGASGNTIYF. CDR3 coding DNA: TGTGCCAGCAGTGAAGTAGTAGAATCGGGGGCCTCTGGAAACACCATATATTTT.

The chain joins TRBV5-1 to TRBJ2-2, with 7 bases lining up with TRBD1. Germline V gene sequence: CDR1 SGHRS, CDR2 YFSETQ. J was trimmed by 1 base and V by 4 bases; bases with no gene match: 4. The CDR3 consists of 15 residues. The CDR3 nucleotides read TGCGCCAGCAGCGTGGGGACAGTGAACACCGGGGAGCTGTTTTTT. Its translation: CASSVGTVNTGELFF.

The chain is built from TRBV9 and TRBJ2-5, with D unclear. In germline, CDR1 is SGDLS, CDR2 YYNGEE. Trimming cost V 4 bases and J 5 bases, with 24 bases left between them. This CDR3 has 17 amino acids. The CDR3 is CASSPASSLGFVETQYF. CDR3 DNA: TGTGCCAGCAGCCCCGCTTCCAGCTTGGGGTTTGTGGAGACCCAGTACTTC.

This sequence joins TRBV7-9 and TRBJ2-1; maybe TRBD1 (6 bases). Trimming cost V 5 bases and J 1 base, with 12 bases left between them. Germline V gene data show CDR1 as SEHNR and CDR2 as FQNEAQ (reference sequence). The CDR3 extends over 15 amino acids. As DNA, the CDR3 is TGTGCCAGCAGCCCCCGGACAGATTCCTACAATGAGCAGTTCTTC. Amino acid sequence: CASSPRTDSYNEQFF.

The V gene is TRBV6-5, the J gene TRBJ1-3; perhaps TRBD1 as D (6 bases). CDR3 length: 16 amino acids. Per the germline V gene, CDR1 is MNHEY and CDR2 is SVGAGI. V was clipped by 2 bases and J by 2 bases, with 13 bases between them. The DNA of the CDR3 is TGTGCCAGCAGTTACGTGGGGGCGAGTGCTGGAAACACCATATATTTT. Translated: CASSYVGASAGNTIYF.

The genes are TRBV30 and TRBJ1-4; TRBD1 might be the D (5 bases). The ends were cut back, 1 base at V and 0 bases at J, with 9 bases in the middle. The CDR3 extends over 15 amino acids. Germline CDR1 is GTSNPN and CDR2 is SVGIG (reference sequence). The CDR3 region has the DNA TGTGCCTGGAGTGAAGGGGCAACAACTAATGAAAAACTGTTTTTT. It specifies CAWSEGATTNEKLFF. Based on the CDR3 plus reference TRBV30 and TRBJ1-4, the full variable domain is SQTIHQWPATLVQPVGSPLSLECTVEGTSNPNLYWYRQAAGRGLQLLFYSVGIGQISSEVPQNLSASRPQDRQFILSSKKLLLSDSGFYLCAWSEGATTNEKLFFGSGTQLSVL.

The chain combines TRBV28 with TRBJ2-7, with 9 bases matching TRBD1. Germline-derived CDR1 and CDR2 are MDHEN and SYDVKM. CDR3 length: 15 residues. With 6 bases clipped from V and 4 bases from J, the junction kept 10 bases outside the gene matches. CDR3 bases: TGTGCCAGCAGACCGGAGGGACAGGGCAGATACGAGCAGTACTTC. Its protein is CASRPEGQGRYEQYF.

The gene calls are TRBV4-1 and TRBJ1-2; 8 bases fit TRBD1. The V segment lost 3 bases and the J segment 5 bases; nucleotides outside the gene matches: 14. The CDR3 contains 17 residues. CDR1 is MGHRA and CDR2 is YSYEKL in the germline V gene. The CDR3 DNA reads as TGCGCCAGCAGCCACCTCCAGGACAGGGCAGGAAGGTATGGCTACACCTTC. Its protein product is CASSHLQDRAGRYGYTF.

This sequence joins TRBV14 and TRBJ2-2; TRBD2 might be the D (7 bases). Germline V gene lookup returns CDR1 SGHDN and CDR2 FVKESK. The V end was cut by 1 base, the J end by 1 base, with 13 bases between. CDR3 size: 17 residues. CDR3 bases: TGTGCCAGCAGCCAAGCCAAGGGGGGGTGGAACACCGGGGAGCTGTTTTTT. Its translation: CASSQAKGGWNTGELFF.

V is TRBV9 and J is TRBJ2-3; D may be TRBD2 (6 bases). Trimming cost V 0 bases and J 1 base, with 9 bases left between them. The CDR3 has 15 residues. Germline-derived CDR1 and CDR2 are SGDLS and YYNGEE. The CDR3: CASSVDPGGTDTQYF. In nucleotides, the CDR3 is TGTGCCAGCAGCGTAGATCCGGGGGGCACAGATACGCAGTATTTT.

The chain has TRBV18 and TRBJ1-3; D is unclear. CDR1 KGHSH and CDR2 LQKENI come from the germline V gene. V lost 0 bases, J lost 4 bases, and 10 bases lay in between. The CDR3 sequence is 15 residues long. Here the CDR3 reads CASSPPSGSGNTIYF. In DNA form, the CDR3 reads TGTGCCAGCTCACCACCAAGCGGATCCGGAAACACCATATATTTT. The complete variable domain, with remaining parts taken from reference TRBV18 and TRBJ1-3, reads NAGVMQNPRHLVRRRGQEARLRCSPMKGHSHVYWYRQLPEEGLKFMVYLQKENIIDESGMPKERFSAEFPKEGPSILRIQQVVRGDSAAYFCASSPPSGSGNTIYFGEGSWLTVV.

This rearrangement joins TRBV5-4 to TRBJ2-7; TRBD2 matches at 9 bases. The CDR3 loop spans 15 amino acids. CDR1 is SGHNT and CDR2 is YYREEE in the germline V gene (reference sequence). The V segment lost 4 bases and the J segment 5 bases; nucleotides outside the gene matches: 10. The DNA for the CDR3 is TGTGCCAGCAGCCCCCCGACTAGCGGAAACGACGAGCAGTACTTC. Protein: CASSPPTSGNDEQYF.

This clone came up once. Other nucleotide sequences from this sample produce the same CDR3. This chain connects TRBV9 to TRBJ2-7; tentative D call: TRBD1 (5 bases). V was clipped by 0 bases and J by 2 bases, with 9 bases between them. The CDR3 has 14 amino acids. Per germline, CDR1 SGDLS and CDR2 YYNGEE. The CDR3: CASSVGGGTYEQYF. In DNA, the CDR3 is TGTGCCAGCAGCGTAGGGGGCGGAACCTACGAGCAGTACTTC.

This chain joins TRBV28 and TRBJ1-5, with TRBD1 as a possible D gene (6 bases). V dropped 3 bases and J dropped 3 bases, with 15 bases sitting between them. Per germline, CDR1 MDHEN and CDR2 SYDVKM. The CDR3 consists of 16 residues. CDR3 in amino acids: CASSFYPQGTNQPQHF. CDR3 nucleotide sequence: TGTGCCAGCAGTTTTTATCCACAGGGAACCAATCAGCCCCAGCATTTT.

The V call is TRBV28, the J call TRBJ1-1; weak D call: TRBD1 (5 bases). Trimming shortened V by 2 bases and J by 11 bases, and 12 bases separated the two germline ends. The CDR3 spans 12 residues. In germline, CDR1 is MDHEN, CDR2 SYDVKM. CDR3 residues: CASSLNPGSAFF. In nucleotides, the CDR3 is TGTGCCAGCAGTTTAAACCCAGGGTCCGCTTTCTTT.

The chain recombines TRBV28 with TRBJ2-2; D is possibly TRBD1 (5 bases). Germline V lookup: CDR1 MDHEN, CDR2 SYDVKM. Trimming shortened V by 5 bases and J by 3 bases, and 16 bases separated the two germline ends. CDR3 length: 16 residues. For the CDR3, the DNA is TGTGCCAGCAGTGTCTCAGGGTTGTCGGACACCGGGGAGCTGTTTTTT. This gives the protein CASSVSGLSDTGELFF.

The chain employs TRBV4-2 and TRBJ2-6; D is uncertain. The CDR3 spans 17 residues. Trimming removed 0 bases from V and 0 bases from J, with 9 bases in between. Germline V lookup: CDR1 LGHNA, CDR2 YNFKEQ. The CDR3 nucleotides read TGTGCCAGCAGCCAAGATGCCAGGAGCTCTGGGGCCAACGTCCTGACTTTC. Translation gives CASSQDARSSGANVLTF.

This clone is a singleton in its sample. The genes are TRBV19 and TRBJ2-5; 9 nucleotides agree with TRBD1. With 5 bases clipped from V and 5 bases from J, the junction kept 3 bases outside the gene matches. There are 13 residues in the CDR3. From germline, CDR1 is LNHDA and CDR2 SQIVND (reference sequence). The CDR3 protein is CASSGTGRETQYF. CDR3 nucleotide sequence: TGTGCCAGTAGTGGGACAGGGCGGGAGACCCAGTACTTC.

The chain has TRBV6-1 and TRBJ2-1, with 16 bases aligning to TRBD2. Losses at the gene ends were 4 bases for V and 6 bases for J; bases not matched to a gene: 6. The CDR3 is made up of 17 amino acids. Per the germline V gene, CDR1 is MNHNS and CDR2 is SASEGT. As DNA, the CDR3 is TGTGCCAGCAGTGCACGGGGGACTAGCGGGAGGGTCAATGAGCAGTTCTTC. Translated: CASSARGTSGRVNEQFF.

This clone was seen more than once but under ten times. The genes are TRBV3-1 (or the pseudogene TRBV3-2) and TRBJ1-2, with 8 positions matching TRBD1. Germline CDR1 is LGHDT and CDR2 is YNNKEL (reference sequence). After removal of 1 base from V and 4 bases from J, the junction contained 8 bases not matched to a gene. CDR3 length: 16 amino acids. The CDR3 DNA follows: TGTGCCAGCAGCCAAGGTCGCAGGGGGCTAACCTATGGCTACACCTTC. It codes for CASSQGRRGLTYGYTF.

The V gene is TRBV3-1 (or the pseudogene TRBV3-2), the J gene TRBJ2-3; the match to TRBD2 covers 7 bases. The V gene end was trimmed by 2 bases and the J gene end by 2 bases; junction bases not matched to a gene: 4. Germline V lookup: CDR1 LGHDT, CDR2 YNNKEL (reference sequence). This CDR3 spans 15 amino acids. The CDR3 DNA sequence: TGTGCCAGCAGCCAACCGGGAGGCCTCACAGATACGCAGTATTTT. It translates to CASSQPGGLTDTQYF.

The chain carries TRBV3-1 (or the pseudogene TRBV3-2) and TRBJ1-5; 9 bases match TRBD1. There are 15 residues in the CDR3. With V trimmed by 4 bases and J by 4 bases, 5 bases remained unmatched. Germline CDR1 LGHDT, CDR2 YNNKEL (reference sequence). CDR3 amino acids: CASSLGGTGNQPQHF. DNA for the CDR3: TGTGCCAGCAGCCTAGGAGGGACAGGGAATCAGCCCCAGCATTTT.

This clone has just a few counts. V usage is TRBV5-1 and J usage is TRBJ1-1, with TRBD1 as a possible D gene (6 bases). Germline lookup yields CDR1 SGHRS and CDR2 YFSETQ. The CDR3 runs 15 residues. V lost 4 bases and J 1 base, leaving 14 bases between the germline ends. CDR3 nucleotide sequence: TGCGCCAGCAGCCGACTGGGGGGGCCGAACACTGAAGCTTTCTTT. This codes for CASSRLGGPNTEAFF.

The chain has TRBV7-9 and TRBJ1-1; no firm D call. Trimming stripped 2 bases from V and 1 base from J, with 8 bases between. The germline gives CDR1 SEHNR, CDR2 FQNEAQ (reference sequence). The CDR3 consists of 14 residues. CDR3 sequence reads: CASSLHQENTEAFF. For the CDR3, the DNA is TGTGCCAGCAGCTTACACCAGGAGAACACTGAAGCTTTCTTT.

CDR3 nucleotides: TGTGTTACGACTGATCCTAATGAAAAACTGTTTTTT. This codes for CVTTDPNEKLFF. This chain connects TRBV28 to TRBJ1-4; D unclear. Germline loops: CDR1 MDHEN, CDR2 SYDVKM. The CDR3 runs 12 residues.